The T cell receptor (beta chain) under discussion was sequenced for a study of STAT3 mutations in large granular lymphocyte leukemia. As concerns this clone: Its target is unknown.

Produced via immunoSEQ multiplex PCR; TCRdb's table is partial and in-frame only. Of tens of thousands of clones listed, about 81% are singletons. Overall study findings and caveats: Every T-cell large granular lymphocyte leukemia patient had at least one immunodominant TCR beta clonotype.

Trimming stripped 4 bases from V and 0 bases from J, with 11 bases between. Germline V gene sequence: CDR1 SGHNT, CDR2 YYREEE (reference sequence). This CDR3 is 15 amino acids long. This TCR was sampled from a human donor with T large granular lymphocyte leukemia. Some clones in this sample may be carry-over from other donors' samples. The chain uses TRBV5-4 and TRBJ2-1; no clear D gene. Sequenced material: PBMCs. The CDR3 nucleotides are TGTGCCAGCAGCACCGATGCTTCCTCCTACAATGAGCAGTTCTTC. Translation: CASSTDASSYNEQFF. The variable domain in full, with the rest retrieved from reference TRBV5-4 and TRBJ2-1, is ETGVTQSPTHLIKTRGQQVTLRCSSQSGHNTVSWYQQALGQGPQFIFQYYREEENGRGNFPPRFSGLQFPNYSSELNVNALELDDSALYLCASSTDASSYNEQFFGPGTRLTVL.